This T cell receptor beta chain comes out of a study of blood T cells in healthy people across ages. Notes on the study in general: It was held that diversity estimates obtained from one million T cells represented underestimates. Per million T cells, the diversity of TCR beta decreased roughly linearly as age advanced.

The germline CDR1 and CDR2 sequences are ENHRY and SYGVKD. V dropped 8 bases and J dropped 5; count of bases not matched to a gene: 2. There are 14 residues in the CDR3. Around 9 milliliters of peripheral blood were drawn from each donor into EDTA-treated tubes. Next came a second PCR, run for 7 to 11 cycles, which used a sample-barcoded 5' primer along with a J-beta primer mix. TCRdb ran MiXCR on the 5' RACE reads and lists one entry per CDR3 protein. The sample lists approximately 800,000 distinct CDR3 sequences, around 24% occurring once. The sample holds a few counts of this clonotype. No antigen is known for it. The data also belong to a second study, concerning T cells of mothers and their children. From that report: Evidence of persistent microchimeric T cell clones was absent.

This chain connects TRBV10-3 to TRBJ2-3, with 15 bases identical to TRBD2. The TCR sequence derives from a boy aged 10-17 years in good health. The sequenced sample was blood. The CDR3 DNA reads as TGTGCCATCCCGGGACTAGCGGGGGGAGATACGCAGTATTTT. It yields the protein CAIPGLAGGDTQYF.